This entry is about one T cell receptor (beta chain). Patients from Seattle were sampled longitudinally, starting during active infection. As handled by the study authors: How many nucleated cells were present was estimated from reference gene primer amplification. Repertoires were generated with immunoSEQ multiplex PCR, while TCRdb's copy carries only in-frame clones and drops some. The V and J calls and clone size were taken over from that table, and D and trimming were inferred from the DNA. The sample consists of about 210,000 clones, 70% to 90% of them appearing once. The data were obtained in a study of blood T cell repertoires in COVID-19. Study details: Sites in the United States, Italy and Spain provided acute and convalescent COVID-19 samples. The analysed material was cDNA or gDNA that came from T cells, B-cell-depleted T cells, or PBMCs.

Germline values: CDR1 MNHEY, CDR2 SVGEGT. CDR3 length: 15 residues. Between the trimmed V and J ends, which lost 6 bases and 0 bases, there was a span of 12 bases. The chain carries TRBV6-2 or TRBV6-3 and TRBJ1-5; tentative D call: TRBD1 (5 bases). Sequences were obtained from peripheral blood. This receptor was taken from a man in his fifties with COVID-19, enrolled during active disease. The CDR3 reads CASSLWTLSNQPQHF. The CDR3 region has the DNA TGTGCCAGCAGCCTTTGGACACTTAGCAATCAGCCCCAGCATTTT.